The 20 T cell receptor beta chains below all came from one sample that was sequenced in a study of T cells in narcolepsy. Profiling relied on immunoSEQ multiplex PCR, and the TCRdb table lists in-frame clones only, not all of them. Of 20,000 to 25,000 clones in the sample, 80% to 90% were seen once. Source material: CD45RA- memory CD4+ T cells from PBMCs. The receptors stem from a human donor with narcolepsy.

This clone has more than one count but fewer than ten. This chain links TRBV19 with TRBJ2-7, with 9 bases identical to TRBD1. This CDR3 spans 15 amino acids. The V gene's germline CDR1 is LNHDA and CDR2 SQIVND (reference sequence). V gave up 5 bases and J gave up 2 bases; unmatched junction bases: 7. The CDR3: CASSASTGGTYEQYF. CDR3 bases: TGTGCCAGTAGTGCTTCGACAGGGGGGACCTACGAGCAGTACTTC. The whole variable domain, remainder taken from reference TRBV19 and TRBJ2-7, is DGGITQSPKYLFRKEGQNVTLSCEQNLNHDAMYWYRQDPGQGLRLIYYSQIVNDFQKGDIAEGYSVSREKKESFPLTVTSAQKNPTAFYLCASSASTGGTYEQYFGPGTRLTVT.

The gene calls are TRBV29-1 and TRBJ2-5; 14 bases line up with TRBD2. Germline CDR1 and CDR2: SQVTM and ANQGSEA. The ends lost 4 bases at V and 5 bases at J; junction bases unmatched: 9. The CDR3 extends over 16 amino acids. Written as DNA, the CDR3 is TGCAGCGTTGCGGGACTAGCGGGAGTTGGTATGGAGACCCAGTACTTC. Its translation: CSVAGLAGVGMETQYF.

V gene TRBV12-5 combines with J gene TRBJ2-3; 7 bases line up with TRBD2. The V segment lost 5 bases and the J segment 1 base; nucleotides outside the gene matches: 3. This CDR3 is 14 amino acids long. Germline CDR1 LGHNT, CDR2 FRNRAP. The CDR3 loop is CASGPGLGTDTQYF. In nucleotides, the CDR3 is TGTGCTAGTGGTCCCGGACTAGGCACAGATACGCAGTATTTT. Based on the CDR3 plus reference TRBV12-5 and TRBJ2-3, the full variable domain is DARVTQTPRHKVTEMGQEVTMRCQPILGHNTVFWYRQTMMQGLELLAYFRNRAPLDDSGMPKDRFSAEMPDATLATLKIQPSEPRDSAVYFCASGPGLGTDTQYFGPGTRLTVL.

The rearrangement uses TRBV7-2 and TRBJ1-5; D unclear. V lost 3 bases and J 7 bases, leaving 13 bases between the germline ends. Germline V gives CDR1 SGHTA, CDR2 FQGNSA. This CDR3 is built from 14 residues. CDR3 amino acids: CASSFSDSRQPQHF. CDR3 DNA: TGTGCCAGCAGCTTTTCCGACTCGCGGCAGCCCCAGCATTTT.

This clone was picked up a small number of times. V is TRBV7-9 and J is TRBJ2-3; TRBD2 is a possible D gene (6 bases). This CDR3 is built from 13 residues. Trimming cost V 5 bases and J 6 bases, with 12 bases left between them. CDR1 SEHNR and CDR2 FQNEAQ come from the germline V gene (reference sequence). CDR3 protein: CASSRDFYDTQYF. CDR3 nucleotide sequence: TGTGCCAGCAGCCGGGACTTTTACGATACGCAGTATTTT.

This chain links TRBV5-4 with TRBJ2-7; 7 nucleotides align to TRBD2. Germline CDR1 is SGHNT and CDR2 is YYREEE (reference sequence). With V trimmed by 6 bases and J by 1 base, 10 bases remained unmatched. This CDR3 has 15 amino acids. CDR3 DNA: TGTGCCAGCACCCCGGGGGGAGAGACGTCCTACGAGCAGTACTTC. Amino acids: CASTPGGETSYEQYF.

The V and J genes are TRBV5-6 and TRBJ1-2; 8 nucleotides align to TRBD1. The V gene end was trimmed by 5 bases and the J gene end by 7 bases; junction bases not matched to a gene: 13. The CDR3 has 15 residues. CDR1 is SGHDT, CDR2 YYEEEE, per germline. The CDR3 loop reads CASSSNPGGNGGYTF. The CDR3, as DNA: TGTGCCAGCAGTTCTAACCCAGGGGGCAACGGTGGCTACACCTTC.

The CDR3 reads CASRPQGFPEAFF. The DNA of the CDR3 is TGTGCCAGCAGGCCACAGGGTTTCCCTGAAGCTTTCTTT. The chain carries TRBV28 and TRBJ1-1, with a possible D match to TRBD1 (6 bases). CDR1 is MDHEN and CDR2 is SYDVKM in the germline V gene. Trimming took off 6 bases at V and 6 bases at J, with 14 bases between the two ends. The CDR3 has 13 residues.

The rearrangement joins TRBV6-5 to TRBJ2-7; tentative D call: TRBD2 (7 bases). Trimming shortened V by 8 bases and J by 5 bases, and 22 bases separated the two germline ends. The CDR3 consists of 15 residues. Germline loops: CDR1 MNHEY, CDR2 SVGAGI. CDR3 residues: CASVGRGPGSDEQYF. The CDR3 region has the DNA TGTGCCAGCGTTGGGCGGGGGCCAGGGAGTGACGAGCAGTACTTC.

This rearrangement joins TRBV15 to TRBJ2-1; D remains unclear. The V gene's germline CDR1 is LNHNV and CDR2 YYDKDF (reference sequence). There are 12 residues in the CDR3. V was shortened by 1 base and J by 10 bases, with 8 bases between the two germline ends. The CDR3 spells CATSRATAEQFF. DNA for the CDR3: TGTGCCACCAGCAGAGCCACTGCGGAGCAGTTCTTC.

The V call is TRBV28, the J call TRBJ1-5; D is uncertain. The germline gives CDR1 MDHEN, CDR2 SYDVKM. The CDR3 has 13 residues. V was trimmed by 8 bases and J by 0 bases, leaving 8 bases between them. The CDR3 reads CASGTYSNQPQHF. The CDR3 coding sequence is TGTGCCAGCGGCACGTATAGCAATCAGCCCCAGCATTTT.

The chain links TRBV6-1 to TRBJ2-3; 7 bases are a match to TRBD1. From germline, CDR1 is MNHNS and CDR2 SASEGT. Unmatched junction bases numbered 6, after V lost 7 bases and J lost 2 bases. The CDR3 is 14 amino acids. CDR3 in amino acids: CASTLDRNTDTQYF. CDR3 DNA: TGTGCCAGCACGCTGGACAGGAACACAGATACGCAGTATTTT.

This clone is a singleton in its sample. The V and J genes are TRBV6-6 and TRBJ2-6; TRBD2 might be the D (6 bases). The CDR3 is made up of 15 amino acids. Deletions cut 10 bases from V and 2 bases from J, with 15 bases between. In germline, CDR1 is MNHNY, CDR2 SVGAGI (reference sequence). For the CDR3, the DNA is TGTGCCACCCTCGAAGGGACTGCTGGGGCCAACGTCCTGACTTTC. As protein: CATLEGTAGANVLTF.

The V and J genes are TRBV6-4 and TRBJ1-1, with D possibly TRBD1 on 6 matching bases. The CDR3 runs to 15 residues. The V end lost 8 bases, the J end lost 1 base, and 17 bases lay between the germline ends. Germline-derived CDR1 and CDR2 are MRHNA and SNTAGT. CDR3 sequence (DNA): TGTGCCAGCGGAGGTAGACAGGCTGGGAACACTGAAGCTTTCTTT. Translation: CASGGRQAGNTEAFF.

This chain joins TRBV6-1 and TRBJ1-1; D perhaps matches TRBD1 (5 bases). The CDR3 spans 13 residues. Germline assignment: CDR1 MNHNS and CDR2 SASEGT. V gave up 6 bases and J gave up 0 bases, with 8 bases separating them. CDR3 nucleotide sequence: TGTGCCAGCAGACAGGATTTGAACACTGAAGCTTTCTTT. Translating it yields CASRQDLNTEAFF.

This rearrangement joins TRBV9 to TRBJ1-3; D is undetermined. V shed 3 bases and J shed 0 bases, with 10 bases lying between them. CDR3 length equals 15 residues. The germline gives CDR1 SGDLS, CDR2 YYNGEE. The CDR3 here is CASSGEGRSGNTIYF. The CDR3 DNA follows: TGTGCCAGCAGCGGAGAAGGGCGCTCTGGAAACACCATATATTTT.

This clone has more than one count but fewer than ten. This chain links TRBV14 with TRBJ2-7; D possibly corresponds to TRBD1 (6 bases). V was trimmed by 5 bases and J by 0 bases, leaving 14 bases between them. The germline gives CDR1 SGHDN, CDR2 FVKESK. The CDR3 length is 15 residues. The CDR3 DNA reads as TGTGCCAGCAGCTTCTCGACAGGTTCCTCCTACGAGCAGTACTTC. This sequence encodes CASSFSTGSSYEQYF. Together with reference TRBV14 and TRBJ2-7, the CDR3 gives the full variable domain: EAGVTQFPSHSVIEKGQTVTLRCDPISGHDNLYWYRRVMGKEIKFLLHFVKESKQDESGMPNNRFLAERTGGTYSTLKVQPAELEDSGVYFCASSFSTGSSYEQYFGPGTRLTVT.

This chain uses TRBV6-5 with TRBJ2-1, with D unclear. The germline CDR1 and CDR2 sequences are MNHEY and SVGAGI. This CDR3 is built from 14 residues. Trimming stripped 7 bases from V and 0 bases from J, with 10 bases between. Written as DNA, the CDR3 is TGTGCCAGCACTGGGTATGGCTCCTACAATGAGCAGTTCTTC. Translated, it gives CASTGYGSYNEQFF.

This clone has just a few counts. The rearrangement joins TRBV9 to TRBJ2-5; no firm D call. Germline V gene sequence: CDR1 SGDLS, CDR2 YYNGEE. This CDR3 has 15 amino acids. V was pared by 0 bases and J by 6 bases, with 15 bases between. The CDR3 sequence is CASSVAVDRTQTQYF. CDR3 DNA: TGTGCCAGCAGCGTAGCTGTTGACCGCACACAGACCCAGTACTTC.

There are a few counts of this clone. The CDR3 region is CASTSGNTYEQYF. The CDR3 bases are TGTGCCAGCACATCAGGGAATACCTACGAGCAGTACTTC. The chain joins TRBV2 to TRBJ2-7; D might be TRBD1 (5 bases). CDR1 and CDR2 from the germline V gene are SNHLY and FYNNEI. The CDR3 totals 13 residues. Trimming left V 7 bases short and J 2 bases short, with 12 bases between.